Below, 7 T cell receptor beta chains from the same sample are listed, as sequenced in a study of blood T cell repertoires in COVID-19. Some clones are missing from TCRdb's copy, which holds only in-frame ones; the method was immunoSEQ multiplex PCR. The sample lists about 480,000 clones, around 89% occurring once. The specimen sequenced was peripheral blood. Every receptor here comes from a woman aged 45-65 years with COVID-19, enrolled during active disease.

V usage is TRBV24-1 and J usage is TRBJ2-3; 8 bases line up with TRBD2. CDR1 and CDR2 from the germline V gene are KGHDR and SFDVKD. The J segment lost 2 bases and the V segment lost 3 bases, leaving 6 bases of the junction unmatched. The CDR3 covers 16 residues. The CDR3 region is CATSDPLRGDTDTQYF. The CDR3 DNA follows: TGTGCCACCAGTGATCCCCTGCGGGGGGACACAGATACGCAGTATTTT.

J is TRBJ2-3 and V is TRBV18; 12 bases are a match to TRBD2. Germline CDR1 reads KGHSH; CDR2 reads LQKENI. This CDR3 is built from 17 residues. V lost 4 bases, J lost 6 bases, and 11 bases stayed unmatched. The CDR3 region has the DNA TGTGCCAGCTCACGTACCCTGACTAGCGGGGGATCTGATACGCAGTATTTT. It is translated as CASSRTLTSGGSDTQYF.

The chain is built from TRBV30 and TRBJ1-5; 8 bases line up with TRBD1. Trimming at V came to 1 base and at J to 3 bases, leaving 8 bases not matched to a gene. In germline, CDR1 is GTSNPN, CDR2 SVGIG (reference sequence). This CDR3 has 16 amino acids. CDR3 protein: CAWSDPGQALNQPQHF. As DNA, the CDR3 is TGTGCCTGGAGTGACCCGGGACAGGCCCTCAATCAGCCCCAGCATTTT.

The gene calls are TRBV28 and TRBJ1-5; 8 bases agree with TRBD1. This CDR3 contains 15 residues. Losses at the gene ends were 7 bases for V and 6 bases for J; bases not matched to a gene: 11. Germline CDR1 is MDHEN and CDR2 is SYDVKM. Written as DNA, the CDR3 is TGTGCCAGCACCCCCCACGCAGGGGGCGTTCAGCCCCAGCATTTT. Amino acids: CASTPHAGGVQPQHF. Using reference TRBV28 and TRBJ1-5 for the parts outside the CDR3, the full variable domain is DVKVTQSSRYLVKRTGEKVFLECVQDMDHENMFWYRQDPGLGLRLIYFSYDVKMKEKGDIPEGYSVSREKKERFSLILESASTNQTSMYLCASTPHAGGVQPQHFGDGTRLSIL.

The chain combines TRBV3-1 (or the pseudogene TRBV3-2) with TRBJ2-5, with 13 bases that match TRBD2. J lost 4 bases, V lost 4 bases, and 6 bases had no gene match. This CDR3 region has 16 residues. The germline V gene has CDR1 LGHDT and CDR2 YNNKEL (reference sequence). The CDR3, as DNA: TGTGCCAGCAGCCCTACTAGCGGGGGGGCCAGAGAGACCCAGTACTTC. Amino acids: CASSPTSGGARETQYF.

A few counts support this clone. The V call is TRBV11-2, the J call TRBJ1-1; D uncertain. The CDR3 spans 13 residues. Trimming stripped 1 base from V and 11 bases from J, with 14 bases between. The germline gives CDR1 SGHAT, CDR2 FQNNGV. The CDR3 region has the DNA TGTGCCAGCAGCTTAGTTGGGCAGGTCGTCGCTTTCTTT. Translated: CASSLVGQVVAFF.

In regard to this clone: This sample includes further DNA sequences coding for the same CDR3. The rearrangement uses TRBV30 and TRBJ1-2; D remains ambiguous. Trimming left V 0 bases short and J 4 bases short, with 9 bases between. The germline V gene encodes CDR1 GTSNPN and CDR2 SVGIG (reference sequence). This CDR3 region has 13 residues. The CDR3 loop is CAWSVGGAYGYTF. The CDR3 region has the DNA TGTGCCTGGAGTGTCGGAGGAGCCTATGGCTACACCTTC.